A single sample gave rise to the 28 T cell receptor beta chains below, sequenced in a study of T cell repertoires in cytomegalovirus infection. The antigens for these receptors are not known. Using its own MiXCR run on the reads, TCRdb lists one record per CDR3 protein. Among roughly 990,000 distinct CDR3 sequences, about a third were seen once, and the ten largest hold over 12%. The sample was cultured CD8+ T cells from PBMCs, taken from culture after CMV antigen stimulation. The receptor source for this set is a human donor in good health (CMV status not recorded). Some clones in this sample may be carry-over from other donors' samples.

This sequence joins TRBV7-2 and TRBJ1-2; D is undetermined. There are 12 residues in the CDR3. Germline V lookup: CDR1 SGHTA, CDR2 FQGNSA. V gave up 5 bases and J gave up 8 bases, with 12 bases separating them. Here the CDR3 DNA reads TGTGCCAGCAGCCCCTCGGATCTAGGCTACACCTTC. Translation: CASSPSDLGYTF. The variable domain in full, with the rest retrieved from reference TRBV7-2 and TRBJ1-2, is GAGVSQSPSNKVTEKGKDVELRCDPISGHTALYWYRQSLGQGLEFLIYFQGNSAPDKSGLPSDRFSAERTGGSVSTLTIQRTQQEDSAVYLCASSPSDLGYTFGSGTRLTVV.

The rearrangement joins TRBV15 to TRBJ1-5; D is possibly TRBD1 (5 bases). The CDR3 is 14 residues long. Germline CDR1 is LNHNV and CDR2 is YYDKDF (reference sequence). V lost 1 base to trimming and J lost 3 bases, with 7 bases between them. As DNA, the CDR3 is TGTGCCACCAGCAGAGTGGACATCAATCAGCCCCAGCATTTT. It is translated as CATSRVDINQPQHF.

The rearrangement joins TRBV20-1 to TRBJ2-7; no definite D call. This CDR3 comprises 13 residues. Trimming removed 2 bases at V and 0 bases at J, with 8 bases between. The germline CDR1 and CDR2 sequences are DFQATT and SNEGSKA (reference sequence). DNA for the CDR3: TGCAGTGCTAGATCCATGACCTCCTACGAGCAGTACTTC. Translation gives CSARSMTSYEQYF.

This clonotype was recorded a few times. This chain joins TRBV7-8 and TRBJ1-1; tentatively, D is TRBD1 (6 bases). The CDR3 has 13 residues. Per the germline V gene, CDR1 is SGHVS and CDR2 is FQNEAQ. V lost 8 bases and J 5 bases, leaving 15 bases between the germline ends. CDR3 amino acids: CASRGEGGTEAFF. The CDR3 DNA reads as TGTGCCAGCCGCGGGGAAGGGGGGACTGAAGCTTTCTTT.

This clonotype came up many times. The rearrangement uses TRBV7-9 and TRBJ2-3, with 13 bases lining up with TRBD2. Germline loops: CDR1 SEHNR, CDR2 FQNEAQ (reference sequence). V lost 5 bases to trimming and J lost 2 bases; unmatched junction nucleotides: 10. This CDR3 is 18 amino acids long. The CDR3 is CASSKGLAGALTTDTQYF. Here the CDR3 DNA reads TGTGCCAGCAGCAAAGGACTAGCGGGGGCCCTCACCACAGATACGCAGTATTTT.

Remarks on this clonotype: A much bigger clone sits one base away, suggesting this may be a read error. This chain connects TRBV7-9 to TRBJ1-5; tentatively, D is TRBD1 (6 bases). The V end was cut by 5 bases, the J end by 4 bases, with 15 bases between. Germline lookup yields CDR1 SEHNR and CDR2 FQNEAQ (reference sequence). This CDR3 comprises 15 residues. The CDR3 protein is CASSAPRQANQPQHF. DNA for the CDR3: TGTGCCAGCAGCGCACCGAGACAGGCAAATCAGCCCCAGCATTTT.

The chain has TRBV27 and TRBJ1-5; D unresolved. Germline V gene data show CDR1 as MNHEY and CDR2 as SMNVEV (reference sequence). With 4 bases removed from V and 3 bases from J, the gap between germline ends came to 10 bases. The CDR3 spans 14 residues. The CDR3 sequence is CASSSGTLNQPQHF. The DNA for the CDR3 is TGTGCCAGCAGTTCCGGCACGCTCAATCAGCCCCAGCATTTT.

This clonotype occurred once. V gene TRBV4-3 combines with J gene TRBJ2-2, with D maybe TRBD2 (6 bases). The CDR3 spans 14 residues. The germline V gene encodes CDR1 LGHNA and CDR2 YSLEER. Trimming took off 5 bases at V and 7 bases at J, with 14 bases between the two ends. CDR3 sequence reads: CASSKGWGDGELFF. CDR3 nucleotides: TGCGCCAGCAGCAAAGGTTGGGGGGACGGGGAGCTGTTTTTT.

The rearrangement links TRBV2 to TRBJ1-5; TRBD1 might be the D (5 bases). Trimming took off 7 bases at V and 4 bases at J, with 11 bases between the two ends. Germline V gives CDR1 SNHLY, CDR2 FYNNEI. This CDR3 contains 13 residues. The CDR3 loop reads CASTGDVNQPQHF. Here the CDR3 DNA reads TGTGCCAGCACTGGGGACGTTAATCAGCCCCAGCATTTT.

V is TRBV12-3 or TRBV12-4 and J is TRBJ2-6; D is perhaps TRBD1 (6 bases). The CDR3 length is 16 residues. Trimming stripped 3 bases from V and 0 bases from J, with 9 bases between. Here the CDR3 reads CASSLGTHSGANVLTF. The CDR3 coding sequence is TGTGCCAGCAGTTTGGGGACACACTCTGGGGCCAACGTCCTGACTTTC.

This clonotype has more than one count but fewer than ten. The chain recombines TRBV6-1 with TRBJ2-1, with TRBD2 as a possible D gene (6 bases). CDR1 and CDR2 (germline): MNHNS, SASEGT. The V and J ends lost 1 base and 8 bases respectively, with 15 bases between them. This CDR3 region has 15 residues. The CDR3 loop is CASSEGPGGGYEQFF. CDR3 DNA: TGTGCCAGCAGTGAAGGTCCCGGTGGGGGGTATGAGCAGTTCTTC.

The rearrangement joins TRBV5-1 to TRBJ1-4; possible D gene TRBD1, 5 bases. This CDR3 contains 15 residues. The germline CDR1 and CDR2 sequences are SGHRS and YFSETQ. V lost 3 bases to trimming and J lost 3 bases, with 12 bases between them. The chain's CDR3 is CASSSEGTSNEKLFF. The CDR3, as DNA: TGCGCCAGCAGCTCGGAAGGGACCTCTAATGAAAAACTGTTTTTT.

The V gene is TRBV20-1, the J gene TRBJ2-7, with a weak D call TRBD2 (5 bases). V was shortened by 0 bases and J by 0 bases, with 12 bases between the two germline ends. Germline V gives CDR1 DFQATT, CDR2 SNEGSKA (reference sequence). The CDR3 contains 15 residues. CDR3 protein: CSARDQDGNSYEQYF. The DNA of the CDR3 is TGCAGTGCTAGAGATCAGGACGGGAACTCCTACGAGCAGTACTTC.

The CDR3 loop is CASSFQGREQFF. As DNA, the CDR3 is TGTGCCAGCAGCTTCCAAGGTCGTGAGCAGTTCTTC. This chain links TRBV11-3 with TRBJ2-1; no definite D call. From germline, CDR1 is SGHNT and CDR2 YENEEA. Trimming pared 3 bases from V and 9 bases from J, leaving 9 bases between. The CDR3 has 12 amino acids.

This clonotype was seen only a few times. CDR3 in amino acids: CASSLERGREETQYF. The CDR3 nucleotides read TGTGCCAGCAGCTTGGAGAGGGGGAGGGAAGAGACCCAGTACTTC. The chain employs TRBV5-4 and TRBJ2-5, with D possibly TRBD2 on 7 matching bases. Germline V gene sequence: CDR1 SGHNT, CDR2 YYREEE (reference sequence). CDR3 size: 15 residues. V was trimmed by 0 bases and J by 3 bases, leaving 12 bases between them.

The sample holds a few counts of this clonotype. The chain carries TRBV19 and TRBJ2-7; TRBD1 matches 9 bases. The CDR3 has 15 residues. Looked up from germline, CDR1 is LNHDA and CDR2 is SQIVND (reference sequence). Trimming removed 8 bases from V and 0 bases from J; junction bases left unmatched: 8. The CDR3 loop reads CASWSGQGNSYEQYF. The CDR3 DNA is TGTGCCAGTTGGTCCGGACAGGGGAACTCCTACGAGCAGTACTTC.

CDR3 amino acids: CASSLVAGSTQYF. Here the CDR3 DNA reads TGTGCCAGCAGCTTAGTCGCGGGGAGTACGCAGTATTTT. This sequence joins TRBV11-3 and TRBJ2-3; D might be TRBD2 (6 bases). V dropped 1 base and J dropped 8 bases, with 10 bases sitting between them. This CDR3 has 13 amino acids. Germline-derived CDR1 and CDR2 are SGHNT and YENEEA.

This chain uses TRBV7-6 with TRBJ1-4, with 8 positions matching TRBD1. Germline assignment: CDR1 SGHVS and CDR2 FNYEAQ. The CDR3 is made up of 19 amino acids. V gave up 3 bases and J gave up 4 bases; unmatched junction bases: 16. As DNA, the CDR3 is TGTGCCAGCAGCTTTCCGCAGGGGGCCGAGGGCAATGGTAATGAAAAACTGTTTTTT. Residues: CASSFPQGAEGNGNEKLFF.

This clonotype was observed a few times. The CDR3 DNA reads TGCGCCAGCACCAATTGGGGGGACGAGCAGTACTTC. Its translation is CASTNWGDEQYF. This sequence joins TRBV5-1 and TRBJ2-7; tentative D call: TRBD2 (6 bases). Trimming took off 6 bases at V and 5 bases at J, with 12 bases between the two ends. CDR3 length equals 12 residues. Germline V gene data show CDR1 as SGHRS and CDR2 as YFSETQ. Variable domain in full (rest from reference TRBV5-1 and TRBJ2-7): KAGVTQTPRYLIKTRGQQVTLSCSPISGHRSVSWYQQTPGQGLQFLFEYFSETQRNKGNFPGRFSGRQFSNSRSEMNVSTLELGDSALYLCASTNWGDEQYFGPGTRLTVT.

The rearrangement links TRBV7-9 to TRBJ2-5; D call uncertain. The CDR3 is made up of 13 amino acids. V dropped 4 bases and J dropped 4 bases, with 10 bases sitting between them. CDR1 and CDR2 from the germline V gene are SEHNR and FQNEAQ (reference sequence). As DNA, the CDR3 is TGTGCCAGCAGCTCCTATGACCCAGAGACCCAGTACTTC. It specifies CASSSYDPETQYF.

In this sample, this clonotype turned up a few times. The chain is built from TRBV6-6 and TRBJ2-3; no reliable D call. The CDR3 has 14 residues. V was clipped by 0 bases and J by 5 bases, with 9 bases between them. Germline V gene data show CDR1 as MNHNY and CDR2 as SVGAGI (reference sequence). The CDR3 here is CASSYSTLGDTQYF. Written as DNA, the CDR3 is TGTGCCAGCAGTTACTCGACACTGGGAGATACGCAGTATTTT.

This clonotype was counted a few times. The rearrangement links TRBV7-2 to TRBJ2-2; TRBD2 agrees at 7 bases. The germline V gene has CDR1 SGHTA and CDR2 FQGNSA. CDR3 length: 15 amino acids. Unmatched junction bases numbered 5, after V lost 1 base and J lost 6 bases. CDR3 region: CASSLVGLGAGELFF. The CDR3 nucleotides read TGTGCCAGCAGCTTAGTCGGACTAGGGGCCGGGGAGCTGTTTTTT.

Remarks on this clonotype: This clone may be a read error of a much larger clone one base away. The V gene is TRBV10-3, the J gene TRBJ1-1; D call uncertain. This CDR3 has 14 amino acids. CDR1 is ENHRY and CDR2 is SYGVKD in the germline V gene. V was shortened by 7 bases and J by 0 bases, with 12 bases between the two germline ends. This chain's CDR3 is CAITGTVMNTEAFF. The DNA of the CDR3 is TGTGCCATCACCGGTACTGTTATGAACACTGAAGCTTTCTTT.

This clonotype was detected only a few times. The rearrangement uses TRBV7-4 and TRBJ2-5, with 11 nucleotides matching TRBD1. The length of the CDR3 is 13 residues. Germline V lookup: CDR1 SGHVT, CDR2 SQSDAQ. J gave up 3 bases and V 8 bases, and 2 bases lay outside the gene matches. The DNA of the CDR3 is TGTGCCAGCTGGGGACAGGGGGAAGAGACCCAGTACTTC. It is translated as CASWGQGEETQYF.

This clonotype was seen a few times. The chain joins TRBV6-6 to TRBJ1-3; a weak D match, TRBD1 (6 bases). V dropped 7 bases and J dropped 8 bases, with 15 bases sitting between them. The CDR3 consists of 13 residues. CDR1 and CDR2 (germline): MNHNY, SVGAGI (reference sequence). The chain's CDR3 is CASTGWGQDTIYF. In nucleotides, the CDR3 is TGTGCCAGCACCGGGTGGGGGCAAGACACCATATATTTT.

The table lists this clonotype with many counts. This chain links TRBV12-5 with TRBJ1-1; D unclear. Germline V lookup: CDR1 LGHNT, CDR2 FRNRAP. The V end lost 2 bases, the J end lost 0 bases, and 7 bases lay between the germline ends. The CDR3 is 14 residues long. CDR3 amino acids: CASGLTAMNTEAFF. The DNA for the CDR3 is TGTGCTAGTGGTTTGACAGCTATGAACACTGAAGCTTTCTTT.

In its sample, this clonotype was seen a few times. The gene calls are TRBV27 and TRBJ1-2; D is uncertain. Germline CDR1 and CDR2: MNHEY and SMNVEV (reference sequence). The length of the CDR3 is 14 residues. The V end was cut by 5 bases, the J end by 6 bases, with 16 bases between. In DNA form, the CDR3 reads TGTGCCAGCAGTCCTCGGGGAAGGAGTCATGGCTACACCTTC. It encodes CASSPRGRSHGYTF.

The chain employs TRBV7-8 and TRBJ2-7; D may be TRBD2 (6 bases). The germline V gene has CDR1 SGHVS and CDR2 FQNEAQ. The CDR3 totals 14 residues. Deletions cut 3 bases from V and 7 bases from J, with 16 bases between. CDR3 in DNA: TGTGCCAGCAGCTTTGGGGGGTGGGTGGGAGAGCAGTACGTC. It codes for CASSFGGWVGEQYV.